The 6 T cell receptor beta chains reported below all come from one sample, sequenced in a study of shared clonotypes between healthy human individuals. Selected positively for CCR7 and CD45RO-negative, naive CD8 cells excluded terminally differentiated effector memory CD45RA+ cells. Profiling relied on immunoSEQ multiplex PCR, and the TCRdb table lists in-frame clones only, not all of them. This sample has 2 million to 2.5 million clones, with about 95% found just once. The sequenced sample was naive CD8+ T cells sorted from blood. Source of these receptors: a young man in good health.

The rearrangement joins TRBV2 to TRBJ2-7, with D maybe TRBD1 (6 bases). The CDR3 is made up of 15 amino acids. Trimming removed 3 bases at V and 3 bases at J, with 15 bases between. Germline V gene data show CDR1 as SNHLY and CDR2 as FYNNEI. The CDR3 sequence: CASSETGQNLYEQYF. CDR3 nucleotide sequence: TGTGCCAGCAGTGAGACCGGACAGAACCTCTACGAGCAGTACTTC.

The J gene is TRBJ1-2, the V gene TRBV7-3; D not certain. CDR3 length equals 17 residues. CDR1 is SGHTA, CDR2 FQGTGA, per germline. The V and J ends lost 5 bases and 4 bases respectively, with 23 bases between them. The CDR3 loop reads CASSEVQTPPLPYGYTF. CDR3 bases: TGTGCCAGCAGCGAAGTGCAGACACCTCCTCTCCCCTATGGCTACACCTTC.

The chain employs TRBV11-2 and TRBJ2-3, with D possibly being TRBD2 (5 bases). The germline V gene has CDR1 SGHAT and CDR2 FQNNGV. This CDR3 has 12 residues. V was cut by 5 bases and J by 5 bases, with 8 bases left in between. The CDR3 bases are TGTGCCAGCAGCCGGGGTGGAGATACGCAGTATTTT. Translated: CASSRGGDTQYF.

This chain links TRBV27 with TRBJ1-5; maybe TRBD1 (6 bases). V was cut by 10 bases and J by 3 bases, with 19 bases left in between. This CDR3 has 15 amino acids. CDR1 is MNHEY, CDR2 SMNVEV, per germline (reference sequence). As DNA, the CDR3 is TGTGCCAACTTTATACAGGGAGGTTTCAATCAGCCCCAGCATTTT. Amino acid sequence: CANFIQGGFNQPQHF.

The V gene is TRBV5-1, the J gene TRBJ1-6; 8 nucleotides line up with TRBD1. V dropped 0 bases and J dropped 4; count of bases not matched to a gene: 15. CDR3 length equals 20 residues. Per the germline V gene, CDR1 is SGHRS and CDR2 is YFSETQ. In nucleotides, the CDR3 is TGCGCCAGCAGCTTGGATCCAGGGGGCGACCATAGCGTATATAATTCACCCCTCCACTTT. This translates into CASSLDPGGDHSVYNSPLHF.

The J gene is TRBJ1-1, the V gene TRBV9; tentative D call: TRBD1 (6 bases). The CDR3 covers 17 residues. The V gene's germline CDR1 is SGDLS and CDR2 YYNGEE. Trimming took off 0 bases at V and 6 bases at J, with 21 bases between the two ends. CDR3 bases: TGTGCCAGCAGCGTAGATGCCTTGGCAGGGGTACACCCTGAAGCTTTCTTT. The encoded protein is CASSVDALAGVHPEAFF.